This TCR beta chain is drawn from a study of blood T cell repertoires in COVID-19. For the study at large: Some COVID-19 samples were acute and others convalescent; all came from the United States, Italy and Spain. PBMCs, B-cell-depleted T cells, or T cells were the source of the cDNA or gDNA that made up the material.

There are 14 residues in the CDR3. V was cut by 0 bases and J by 9 bases, with 12 bases left in between. In germline, CDR1 is LGHNA, CDR2 YSLEER. This clone was counted a few times. Original methodology: Researchers report that nucleated cell counts were estimated from reference gene primer amplification. Sequenced by immunoSEQ multiplex PCR; TCRdb stores in-frame clones only, minus some. V and J calls and clone size come straight from that table; D and trimming were deduced from the DNA. The table includes 190,000 or so clones, around 90% detected once. The V and J genes are TRBV4-3 and TRBJ2-4; perhaps TRBD1 as D (6 bases). The source of this sequence is a man aged 25 to 45 who had recovered from COVID-19. Specimen: PBMCs or T cells enriched from blood (not recorded which). This CDR3 reads CASSQDGGAGIQYF. The CDR3 region has the DNA TGCGCCAGCAGCCAAGATGGGGGCGCGGGCATTCAGTACTTC.